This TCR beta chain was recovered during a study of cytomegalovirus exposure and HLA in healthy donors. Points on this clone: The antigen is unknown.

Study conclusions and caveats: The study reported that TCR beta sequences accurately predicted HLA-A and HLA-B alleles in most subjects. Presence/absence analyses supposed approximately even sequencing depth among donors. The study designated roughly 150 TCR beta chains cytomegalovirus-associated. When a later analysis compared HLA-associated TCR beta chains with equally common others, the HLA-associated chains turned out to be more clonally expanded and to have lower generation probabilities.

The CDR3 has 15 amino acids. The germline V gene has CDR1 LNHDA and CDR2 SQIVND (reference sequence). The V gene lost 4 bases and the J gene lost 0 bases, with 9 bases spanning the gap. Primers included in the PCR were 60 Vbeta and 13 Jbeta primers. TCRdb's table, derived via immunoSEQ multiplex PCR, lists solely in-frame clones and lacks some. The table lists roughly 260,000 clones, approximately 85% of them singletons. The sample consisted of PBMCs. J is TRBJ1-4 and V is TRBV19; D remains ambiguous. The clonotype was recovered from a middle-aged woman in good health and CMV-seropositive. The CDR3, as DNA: TGTGCCAGTAGTACCTCCGGGGCAACTAATGAAAAACTGTTTTTT. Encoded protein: CASSTSGATNEKLFF.